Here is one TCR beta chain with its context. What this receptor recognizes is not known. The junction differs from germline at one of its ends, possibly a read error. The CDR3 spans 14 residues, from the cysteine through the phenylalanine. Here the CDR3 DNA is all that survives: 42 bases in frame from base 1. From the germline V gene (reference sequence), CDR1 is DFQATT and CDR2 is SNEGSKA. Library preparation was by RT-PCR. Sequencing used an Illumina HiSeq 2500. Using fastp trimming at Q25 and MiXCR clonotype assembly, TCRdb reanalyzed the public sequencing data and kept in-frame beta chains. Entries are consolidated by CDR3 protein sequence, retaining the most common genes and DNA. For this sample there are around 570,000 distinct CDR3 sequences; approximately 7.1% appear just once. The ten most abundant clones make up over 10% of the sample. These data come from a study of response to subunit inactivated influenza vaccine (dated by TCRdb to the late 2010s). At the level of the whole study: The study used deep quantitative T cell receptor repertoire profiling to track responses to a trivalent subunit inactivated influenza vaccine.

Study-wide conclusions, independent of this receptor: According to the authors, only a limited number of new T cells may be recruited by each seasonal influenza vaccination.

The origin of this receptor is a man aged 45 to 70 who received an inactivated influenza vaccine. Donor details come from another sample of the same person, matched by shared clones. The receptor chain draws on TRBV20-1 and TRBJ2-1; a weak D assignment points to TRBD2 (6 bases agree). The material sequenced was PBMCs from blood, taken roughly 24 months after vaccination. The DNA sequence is TGCTGTGCTTTAGCGGTCCGCTCCTACAATGAGCAGTTCTTC. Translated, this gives CCALAVRSYNEQFF.